This note documents a single TCR beta chain sequence. The data derive from a study of blood T cell repertoires in COVID-19. Study in general: Samples taken during acute and convalescent COVID-19 were collected in the United States, Italy and Spain. T cells, B-cell-depleted T cells, or PBMCs provided the cDNA or gDNA that served as material.

Recruitment covered 20 to 25 US areas and drew participants whose ages spanned roughly 18 to 90 years. Measured with immunoSEQ multiplex PCR; TCRdb has only the in-frame clones, and not every one. The repertoire holds about 220,000 clones, 82% seen once, with 15% in the top ten. Between the trimmed V and J ends, which lost 7 bases and 4 bases, there was a span of 11 bases. CDR1 WSHSY and CDR2 SAAADI come from the germline V gene. The CDR3 loop spans 13 amino acids. The material sequenced was PBMCs or T cells enriched from blood (not recorded which). This TCR was recovered from a man aged 40-49 years who had recovered from COVID-19. The chain carries TRBV10-2 and TRBJ1-5; TRBD1 is a possible D gene (5 bases). CDR3: CASTDSSNQPQHF. Here the CDR3 DNA reads TGCGCCAGCACTGACAGTTCAAATCAGCCCCAGCATTTT.